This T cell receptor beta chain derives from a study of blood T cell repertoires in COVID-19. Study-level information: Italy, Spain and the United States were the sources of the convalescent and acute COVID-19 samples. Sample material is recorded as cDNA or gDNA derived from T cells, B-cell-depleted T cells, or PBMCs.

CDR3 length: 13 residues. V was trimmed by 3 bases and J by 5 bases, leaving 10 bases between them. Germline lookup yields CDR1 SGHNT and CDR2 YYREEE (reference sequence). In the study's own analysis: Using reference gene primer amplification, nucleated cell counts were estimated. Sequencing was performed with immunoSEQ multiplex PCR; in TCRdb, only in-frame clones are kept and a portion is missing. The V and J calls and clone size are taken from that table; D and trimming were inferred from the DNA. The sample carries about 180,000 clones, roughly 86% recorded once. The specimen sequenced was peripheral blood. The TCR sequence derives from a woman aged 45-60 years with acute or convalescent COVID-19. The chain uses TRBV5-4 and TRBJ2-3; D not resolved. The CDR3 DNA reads TGTGCCAGCAGCTCCCCGTCGGTAGATACGCAGTATTTT. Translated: CASSSPSVDTQYF.